This TCR beta chain was found in a study of Graves' ophthalmopathy and Graves' hyperthyroidism. Study outcomes and limitations: Detection in blood was also observed for most expanded thyroid clonotypes above 0.001 frequency.

Only a few counts were recorded for this clonotype. Its cognate antigen is unknown. With a duration under 3 months, ophthalmopathy in the donors showed moderate-to-severe activity, CAS ≥3 and NOSPECS ≥4. Certain patients, namely those with other autoimmune diseases, uncontrolled infections, pregnancy or lactation, were excluded. Researchers took RNA transcripts and amplified TCR beta CDR3 regions from them. Second-round multiplex PCR followed a first-round RT-PCR using HTBI primers. TCRdb itself ran the multiplex PCR reads through MiXCR, one entry per CDR3 protein. The sample contains 350,000 to 450,000 distinct CDR3 sequences, around 19% of which appear only once. The V gene lost 0 bases and the J gene lost 8 bases, with 13 bases spanning the gap. Germline V gene data show CDR1 as SGHAT and CDR2 as FQNNGV. The CDR3 runs to 14 residues.

This TCR was sampled from a woman between 18 and 29 years old with Graves' ophthalmopathy. The chain carries TRBV11-2 and TRBJ1-2, with D possibly being TRBD1 (6 bases). The specimen was peripheral blood. The CDR3 sequence: CASSLETGLGGYTF. CDR3 bases: TGTGCCAGCAGCTTAGAGACAGGCCTGGGGGGCTACACCTTC.